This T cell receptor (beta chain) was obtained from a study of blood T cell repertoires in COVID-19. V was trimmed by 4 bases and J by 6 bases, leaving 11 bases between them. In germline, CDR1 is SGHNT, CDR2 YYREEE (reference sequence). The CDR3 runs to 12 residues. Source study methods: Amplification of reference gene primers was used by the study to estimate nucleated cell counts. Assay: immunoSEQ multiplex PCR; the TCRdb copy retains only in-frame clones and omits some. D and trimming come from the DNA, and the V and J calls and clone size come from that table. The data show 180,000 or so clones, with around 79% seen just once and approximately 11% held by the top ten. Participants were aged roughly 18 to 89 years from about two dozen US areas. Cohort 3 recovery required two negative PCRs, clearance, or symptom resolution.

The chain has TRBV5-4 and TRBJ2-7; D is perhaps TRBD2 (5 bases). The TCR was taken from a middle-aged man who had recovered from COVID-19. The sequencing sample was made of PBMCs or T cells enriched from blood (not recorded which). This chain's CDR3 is CASSPAEGEQYF. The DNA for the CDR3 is TGTGCCAGCAGCCCGGCCGAGGGCGAGCAGTACTTC.